This T cell receptor beta chain was obtained from a study of CD8 T cells in ankylosing spondylitis. General observations from the study: In the blood and synovial fluid of reactive arthritis, some motif variants had been previously reported. Seven to nine highly homologous variants made up a TCR beta motif that seemed to typify ankylosing spondylitis blood. Reports say disease-linked clones showed up significantly more in matched ankylosing spondylitis synovial fluid.

For this clonotype: The target antigen is unknown.

Germline V CDR1 and CDR2: SGHRS, YFSETQ. The V end was cut by 0 bases, the J end by 5 bases, with 14 bases between. The CDR3 totals 15 residues. Scientists made TCR beta libraries using quantitative 5'-RACE with molecular barcodes. TCRdb reprocessed the 5' RACE reads via MiXCR and lists one record per CDR3 protein. The repertoire consists of around 540,000 distinct CDR3 sequences, with about 13% occurring once and the leading ten covering nearly 7%. Sequencing input: blood, either unsorted or a sorted T cell fraction (not recorded which). This rearrangement joins TRBV5-1 to TRBJ1-1; TRBD1 is a possible D gene (5 bases). The sequence was obtained from a male donor with ankylosing spondylitis. In DNA, the CDR3 is TGCGCCAGCAGCTTGGATGCAGGGAGGGAAACTGAAGCTTTCTTT. Encoded protein: CASSLDAGRETEAFF.